This entry lists 27 T cell receptor beta chains sequenced from one sample in a study of blood T cell repertoires in COVID-19 (dated by TCRdb to about 2020). Library preparation was by the immunoSEQ multiplex PCR assay. TCRdb re-hosts the immuneACCESS table, in-frame sequences only. Its copies lack some clones; in the studies checked, an unresolved V gene accounts for under half of them, and the cause for the rest is not known. In all, the sample holds about 280,000 clones, and about 83% of those were seen once. The top ten clonotypes cover roughly 6.3% of the sample. Sequenced sample: PBMCs or T cells enriched from blood (not recorded which). Receptors originate from a woman between 40 and 50 years old who had recovered from COVID-19.

The chain employs TRBV29-1 and TRBJ2-7; TRBD2 might be the D (6 bases). The V gene's germline CDR1 is SQVTM and CDR2 ANQGSEA. Trimming removed 4 bases at V and 1 base at J, with 11 bases between. The length of the CDR3 is 13 residues. The CDR3 protein is CSVGGDLSYEQYF. The CDR3 DNA is TGCAGCGTTGGGGGGGACTTATCCTACGAGCAGTACTTC.

The V and J genes are TRBV24-1 and TRBJ1-6; a possible D gene is TRBD1 (6 bases). The CDR3 is 16 residues long. V was cut by 12 bases and J by 4 bases, with 21 bases left in between. Germline CDR1 and CDR2: KGHDR and SFDVKD. This chain's CDR3 is CAATPGHPKYNSPLHF. For the CDR3, the DNA is TGTGCCGCGACGCCGGGACATCCCAAATATAATTCACCCCTCCACTTT.

The V gene is TRBV28, the J gene TRBJ2-7; 7 bases map to TRBD2. Germline V gene lookup returns CDR1 MDHEN and CDR2 SYDVKM. This CDR3 has 14 residues. V was pared by 2 bases and J by 9 bases, with 10 bases of the junction left unmatched. CDR3 protein: CASSLGRVSGRQYF. The CDR3 nucleotides read TGTGCCAGCAGTTTAGGGAGGGTTTCCGGACGGCAGTACTTC. The full variable domain, rest sourced from reference TRBV28 and TRBJ2-7, is DVKVTQSSRYLVKRTGEKVFLECVQDMDHENMFWYRQDPGLGLRLIYFSYDVKMKEKGDIPEGYSVSREKKERFSLILESASTNQTSMYLCASSLGRVSGRQYFGPGTRLTVT.

The rearrangement links TRBV6-5 to TRBJ2-7; 7 positions match TRBD1. Germline loops: CDR1 MNHEY, CDR2 SVGAGI. The V gene end was trimmed by 0 bases and the J gene end by 0 bases; junction bases not matched to a gene: 2. The CDR3 runs to 15 residues. The CDR3 nucleotides are TGTGCCAGCAGTTACTCAAGGGACAGCTCCTACGAGCAGTACTTC. Amino acid sequence: CASSYSRDSSYEQYF.

V gene TRBV2 combines with J gene TRBJ1-5; TRBD1 is a possible D gene (5 bases). Trimming removed 6 bases at V and 5 bases at J, with 11 bases between. The CDR3 runs to 13 residues. CDR1 and CDR2 (germline): SNHLY, FYNNEI. The CDR3 loop reads CASRQDIYQPQHF. DNA of the CDR3: TGTGCCAGCAGACAGGACATATATCAGCCCCAGCATTTT.

This chain uses TRBV7-9 with TRBJ2-5, with TRBD2 identical over 8 bases. Germline assignment: CDR1 SEHNR and CDR2 FQNEAQ (reference sequence). The CDR3 covers 15 residues. The J segment lost 5 bases and the V segment lost 4 bases, leaving 9 bases of the junction unmatched. This CDR3 reads CASSSLAGGAETQYF. CDR3 nucleotide sequence: TGTGCCAGCAGCTCTCTAGCGGGCGGAGCGGAGACCCAGTACTTC.

The CDR3 region is CASSQDRRDRGAGTQYF. The CDR3 nucleotides are TGCGCCAGCAGCCAAGATCGTCGGGACAGGGGCGCCGGGACCCAGTACTTC. The chain couples TRBV4-3 to TRBJ2-5; 10 bases map to TRBD1. Germline V lookup: CDR1 LGHNA, CDR2 YSLEER. V shed 0 bases, J shed 7 bases, and the junction held 11 bases outside the gene matches. The CDR3 runs 17 residues.

The rearrangement links TRBV5-6 to TRBJ2-7, with D possibly TRBD2 on 6 matching bases. This CDR3 spans 16 amino acids. The V gene lost 4 bases and the J gene lost 6 bases, with 23 bases spanning the gap. Germline V gene sequence: CDR1 SGHDT, CDR2 YYEEEE. The CDR3 here is CASSPRRGGLSGEQYF. CDR3 sequence (DNA): TGTGCCAGCAGCCCTCGGAGGGGAGGCTTGTCTGGCGAGCAGTACTTC.

The chain has TRBV6-2 or TRBV6-3 and TRBJ1-1, with D possibly matching TRBD1 (6 bases). Trimming stripped 2 bases from V and 6 bases from J, with 19 bases between. The CDR3 loop spans 16 amino acids. CDR1 and CDR2 from the germline V gene are MNHEY and SVGEGT. The CDR3 is CASSYPPAQGRAEAFF. CDR3 sequence (DNA): TGTGCCAGCAGTTACCCTCCCGCACAGGGAAGGGCTGAAGCTTTCTTT.

The chain recombines TRBV7-6 with TRBJ2-7; possibly TRBD2 for D (6 bases). This CDR3 has 15 residues. The V gene's germline CDR1 is SGHVS and CDR2 FNYEAQ. Trimming removed 1 base from V and 6 bases from J, with 16 bases in between. The CDR3 loop is CASSLVVETRGEQYF. DNA of the CDR3: TGTGCCAGCAGCTTAGTTGTTGAGACTAGGGGCGAGCAGTACTTC.

The chain couples TRBV16 to TRBJ2-1; D is perhaps TRBD1 (5 bases). The CDR3 extends over 14 amino acids. Trimming took 3 bases from V and 7 from J, leaving 13 bases between them. Germline-derived CDR1 and CDR2 are KGHSY and FQNENV. The CDR3 nucleotides are TGTGCCAGCAGCCAGGGGCCTCCCTTGAATGAGCAGTTCTTC. It is translated as CASSQGPPLNEQFF.

V is TRBV6-5 and J is TRBJ2-7, with 11 nucleotides matching TRBD1. V trimming: 5 bases; J trimming: 2 bases; junction bases outside the gene matches: 5. The CDR3 runs 15 residues. CDR1 is MNHEY, CDR2 SVGAGI, per germline. This CDR3 is CASSTGTGGPYEQYF. The CDR3 coding sequence is TGTGCCAGCAGTACTGGGACAGGGGGGCCCTACGAGCAGTACTTC.

This clone was seen more than once but under ten times. The rearrangement links TRBV6-9 to TRBJ1-5; 7 bases fit TRBD1. V lost 4 bases, J lost 6 bases, and 15 bases stayed unmatched. Per the germline V gene, CDR1 is MNHGY and CDR2 is SVAAGI. This CDR3 comprises 17 residues. CDR3 sequence: CASSFDQGGYSGQPQHF. CDR3 DNA sequence: TGTGCCAGCAGTTTTGACCAGGGGGGATACAGTGGTCAGCCCCAGCATTTT.

The V gene is TRBV3-1 (or the pseudogene TRBV3-2), the J gene TRBJ1-1, with 10 bases lining up with TRBD1. The CDR3 length is 13 residues. The germline gives CDR1 LGHDT, CDR2 YNNKEL (reference sequence). J gave up 9 bases and V 2 bases, and 3 bases lay outside the gene matches. The CDR3 DNA reads as TGTGCCAGCAGCCAATGGGACAGGGGTAAAGCTTTCTTT. Translation: CASSQWDRGKAFF.

V and J are TRBV30 and TRBJ1-2; D might be TRBD1 (6 bases). The CDR3 contains 14 residues. V was cut by 5 bases and J by 7 bases, with 20 bases left in between. Germline values: CDR1 GTSNPN, CDR2 SVGIG (reference sequence). CDR3 DNA sequence: TGTGCCTGGGGGGACACCTACGACCGGGCTGGCTACACCTTC. It is translated as CAWGDTYDRAGYTF.

The gene calls are TRBV28 and TRBJ1-3; a weak D match, TRBD1 (5 bases). The CDR3 consists of 15 residues. V lost 5 bases, J lost 2 bases, and 13 bases lay in between. Germline V gene sequence: CDR1 MDHEN, CDR2 SYDVKM. The CDR3 protein is CASSTQGSPGNTIYF. The CDR3 DNA reads as TGTGCCAGCAGTACCCAGGGATCCCCTGGAAACACCATATATTTT.

The gene calls are TRBV2 and TRBJ2-5; 12 positions agree with TRBD2. The CDR3 loop spans 16 amino acids. V lost 5 bases and J lost 5; bases outside the gene matches: 9. Germline V CDR1 and CDR2: SNHLY, FYNNEI. CDR3 nucleotides: TGTGCCAGCAGTCCTGGTTCGACTAGCGGGGGCGAGACCCAGTACTTC. Amino acids: CASSPGSTSGGETQYF.

The V and J genes are TRBV7-3 and TRBJ2-2; 10 bases agree with TRBD1. V dropped 5 bases and J dropped 3; count of bases not matched to a gene: 3. The CDR3 sequence is 15 residues long. The germline V gene has CDR1 SGHTA and CDR2 FQGTGA. The chain's CDR3 is CASSKDRGDTGELFF. The DNA for the CDR3 is TGTGCCAGCAGCAAGGACAGGGGGGACACCGGGGAGCTGTTTTTT.

The chain combines TRBV27 with TRBJ1-2, with D possibly TRBD1 on 6 matching bases. The CDR3 has 14 residues. V lost 8 bases, J lost 2 bases, and 15 bases lay in between. CDR1 MNHEY and CDR2 SMNVEV come from the germline V gene (reference sequence). The CDR3 nucleotides are TGTGCCAGCGGGGGAAAAGGGGGAAACTATGGCTACACCTTC. Translation gives CASGGKGGNYGYTF.

The chain couples TRBV5-5 to TRBJ1-6; no clear D gene. Germline assignment: CDR1 SGHKS and CDR2 YYEKEE (reference sequence). Between the trimmed V and J ends, which lost 0 bases and 7 bases, there was a span of 11 bases. The CDR3 length is 15 residues. The CDR3 bases are TGTGCCAGCAGCTTGGGGGTCGACATGAATTCACCCCTCCACTTT. This encodes CASSLGVDMNSPLHF.

This chain links TRBV19 with TRBJ1-5, with 7 bases matching TRBD1. Per germline, CDR1 LNHDA and CDR2 SQIVND (reference sequence). V dropped 6 bases and J dropped 4; count of bases not matched to a gene: 3. The CDR3 is 13 residues long. The CDR3, as DNA: TGTGCCAGTAGCGAGACAGGGAATCAGCCCCAGCATTTT. Encoded protein: CASSETGNQPQHF.

V usage is TRBV6-5 and J usage is TRBJ1-6; the D gene is possibly TRBD1 (5 bases). The CDR3 contains 14 residues. Germline CDR1 reads MNHEY; CDR2 reads SVGAGI. V dropped 4 bases and J dropped 7 bases, with 11 bases sitting between them. The CDR3 DNA reads as TGTGCCAGCAGTTTTTCAGGGTTCAATTCACCCCTCCACTTT. Translating it yields CASSFSGFNSPLHF.

This chain joins TRBV7-2 and TRBJ1-4, with no clear D. The CDR3 loop spans 14 amino acids. Trimming took off 1 base at V and 5 bases at J, with 8 bases between the two ends. The germline V gene encodes CDR1 SGHTA and CDR2 FQGNSA. CDR3 region: CASSLGPGNEKLFF. DNA of the CDR3: TGTGCCAGCAGCTTAGGGCCCGGGAATGAAAAACTGTTTTTT. Full variable domain (rest looked up from reference TRBV7-2 and TRBJ1-4): GAGVSQSPSNKVTEKGKDVELRCDPISGHTALYWYRQSLGQGLEFLIYFQGNSAPDKSGLPSDRFSAERTGGSVSTLTIQRTQQEDSAVYLCASSLGPGNEKLFFGSGTQLSVL.

The CDR3 sequence is CASSSSGGLGQPQHF. The DNA for the CDR3 is TGTGCCAGCAGCTCCTCAGGGGGGCTTGGTCAGCCCCAGCATTTT. This chain uses TRBV9 with TRBJ1-5; 7 bases are shared with TRBD1. The J segment lost 6 bases and the V segment lost 4 bases, leaving 10 bases of the junction unmatched. The CDR3 is made up of 15 amino acids. Germline V lookup: CDR1 SGDLS, CDR2 YYNGEE. Based on the CDR3 plus reference TRBV9 and TRBJ1-5, the full variable domain is DSGVTQTPKHLITATGQRVTLRCSPRSGDLSVYWYQQSLDQGLQFLIQYYNGEERAKGNILERFSAQQFPDLHSELNLSSLELGDSALYFCASSSSGGLGQPQHFGDGTRLSIL.

The V and J genes are TRBV10-3 and TRBJ2-1; maybe TRBD2 (5 bases). Between the trimmed V and J ends, which lost 3 bases and 6 bases, there was a span of 18 bases. This CDR3 has 16 amino acids. Germline V gives CDR1 ENHRY, CDR2 SYGVKD. The DNA of the CDR3 is TGTGCCATCAGTGATGGGGAAATAGGACTGGGCAATGAGCAGTTCTTC. As protein: CAISDGEIGLGNEQFF.

V and J are TRBV5-1 and TRBJ2-5, with 7 bases identical to TRBD1. Germline assignment: CDR1 SGHRS and CDR2 YFSETQ. This CDR3 has 14 residues. V shed 5 bases and J 0 bases; nucleotides not matched to a gene: 4. CDR3 sequence reads: CASRARGYQETQYF. In nucleotides, the CDR3 is TGCGCCAGCAGAGCCAGGGGGTACCAAGAGACCCAGTACTTC.

This clone was recorded once. The chain links TRBV9 to TRBJ1-1; the D is unclear. Trimming removed 6 bases at V and 5 bases at J, with 17 bases between. The length of the CDR3 is 14 residues. The germline gives CDR1 SGDLS, CDR2 YYNGEE. CDR3 amino acids: CASTVGFGNTEAFF. CDR3 DNA: TGTGCCAGCACCGTCGGGTTCGGGAATACTGAAGCTTTCTTT.